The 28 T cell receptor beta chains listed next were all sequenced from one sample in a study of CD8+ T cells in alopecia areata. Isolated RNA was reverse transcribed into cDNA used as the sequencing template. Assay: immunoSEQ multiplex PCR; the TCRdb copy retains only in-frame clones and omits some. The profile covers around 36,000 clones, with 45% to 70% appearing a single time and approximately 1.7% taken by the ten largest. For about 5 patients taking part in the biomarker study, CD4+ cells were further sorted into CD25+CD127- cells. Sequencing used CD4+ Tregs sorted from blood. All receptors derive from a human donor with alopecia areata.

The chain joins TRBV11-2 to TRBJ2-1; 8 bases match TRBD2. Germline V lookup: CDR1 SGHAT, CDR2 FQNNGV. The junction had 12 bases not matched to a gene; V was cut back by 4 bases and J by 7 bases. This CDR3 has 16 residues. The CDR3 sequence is CASSYLSGVVGNEQFF. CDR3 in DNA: TGTGCCAGCAGCTACCTTAGCGGGGTAGTTGGGAATGAGCAGTTCTTC.

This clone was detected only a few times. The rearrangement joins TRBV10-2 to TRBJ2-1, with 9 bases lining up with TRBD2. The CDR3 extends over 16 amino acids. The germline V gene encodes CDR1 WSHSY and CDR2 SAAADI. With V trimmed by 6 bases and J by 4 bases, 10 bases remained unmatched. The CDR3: CASRTIAGVGYNEQFF. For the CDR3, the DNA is TGCGCCAGCAGGACCATAGCGGGAGTAGGTTACAATGAGCAGTTCTTC.

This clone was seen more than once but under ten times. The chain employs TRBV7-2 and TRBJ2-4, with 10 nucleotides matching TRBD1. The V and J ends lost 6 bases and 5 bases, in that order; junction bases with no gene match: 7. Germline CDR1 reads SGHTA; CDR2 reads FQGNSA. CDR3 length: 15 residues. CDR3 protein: CASRRSGTGENIQYF. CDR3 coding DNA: TGTGCCAGCAGAAGAAGTGGGACAGGGGAAAACATTCAGTACTTC.

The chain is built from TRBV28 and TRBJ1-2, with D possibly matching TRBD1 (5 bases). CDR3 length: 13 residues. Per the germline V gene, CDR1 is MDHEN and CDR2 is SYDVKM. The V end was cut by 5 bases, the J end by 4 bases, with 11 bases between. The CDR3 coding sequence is TGTGCCAGCAGTCTGCGACAGAGCTATGGCTACACCTTC. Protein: CASSLRQSYGYTF.

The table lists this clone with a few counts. CDR3 in amino acids: CASSLDGSTEAFF. For the CDR3, the DNA is TGCGCCAGCAGCTTGGATGGGAGCACTGAAGCTTTCTTT. This chain uses TRBV5-1 with TRBJ1-1; no clear D gene. This CDR3 has 13 residues. Germline V gives CDR1 SGHRS, CDR2 YFSETQ. V was cut by 0 bases and J by 4 bases, with 7 bases left in between.

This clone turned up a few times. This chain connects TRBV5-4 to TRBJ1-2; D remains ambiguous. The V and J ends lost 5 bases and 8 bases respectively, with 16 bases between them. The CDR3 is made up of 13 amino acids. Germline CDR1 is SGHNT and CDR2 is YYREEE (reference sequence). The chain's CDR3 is CASSRPNMGGYTF. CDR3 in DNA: TGTGCCAGCAGTAGGCCTAACATGGGAGGCTACACCTTC.

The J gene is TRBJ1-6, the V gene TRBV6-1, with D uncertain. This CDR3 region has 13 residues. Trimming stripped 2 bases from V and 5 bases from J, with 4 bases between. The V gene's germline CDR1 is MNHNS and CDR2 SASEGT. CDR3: CASSERDNSPLHF. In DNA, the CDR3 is TGTGCCAGCAGTGAAAGGGATAATTCACCCCTCCACTTT.

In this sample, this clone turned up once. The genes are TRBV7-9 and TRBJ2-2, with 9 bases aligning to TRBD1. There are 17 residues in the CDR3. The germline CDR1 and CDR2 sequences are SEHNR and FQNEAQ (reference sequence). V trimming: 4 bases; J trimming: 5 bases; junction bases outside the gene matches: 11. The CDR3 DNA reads TGTGCCAGCAGCTCCGCCTTAGGGACAGGGAAGACCGGGGAGCTGTTTTTT. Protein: CASSSALGTGKTGELFF.

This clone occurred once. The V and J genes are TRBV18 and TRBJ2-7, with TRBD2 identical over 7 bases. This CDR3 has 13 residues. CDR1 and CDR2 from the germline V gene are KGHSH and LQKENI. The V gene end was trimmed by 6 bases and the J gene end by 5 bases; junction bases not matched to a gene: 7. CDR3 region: CASSPREGNEQYF. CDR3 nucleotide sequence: TGTGCCAGCTCCCCAAGGGAGGGAAACGAGCAGTACTTC. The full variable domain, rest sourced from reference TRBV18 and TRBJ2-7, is NAGVMQNPRHLVRRRGQEARLRCSPMKGHSHVYWYRQLPEEGLKFMVYLQKENIIDESGMPKERFSAEFPKEGPSILRIQQVVRGDSAAYFCASSPREGNEQYFGPGTRLTVT.

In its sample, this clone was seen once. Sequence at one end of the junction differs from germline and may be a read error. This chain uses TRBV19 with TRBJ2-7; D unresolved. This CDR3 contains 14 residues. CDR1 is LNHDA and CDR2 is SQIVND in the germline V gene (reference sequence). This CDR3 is CASSRRTDPYEQYF. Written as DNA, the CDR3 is TGTGCCAGTAGTCGACGGACGGACCCCTATGAGCAGTACTTC.

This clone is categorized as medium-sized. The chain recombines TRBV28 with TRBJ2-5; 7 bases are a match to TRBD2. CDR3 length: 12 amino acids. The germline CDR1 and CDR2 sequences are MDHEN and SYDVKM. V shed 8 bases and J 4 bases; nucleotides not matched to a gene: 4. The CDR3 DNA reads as TGTGCCAGCGCTGGGGGGGGAGAGACCCAGTACTTC. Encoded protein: CASAGGGETQYF.

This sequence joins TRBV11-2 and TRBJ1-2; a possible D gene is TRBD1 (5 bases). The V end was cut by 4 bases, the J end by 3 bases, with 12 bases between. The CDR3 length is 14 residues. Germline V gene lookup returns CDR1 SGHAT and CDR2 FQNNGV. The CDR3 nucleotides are TGTGCCAGCAGCTCGACGACAGCTCACTATGGCTACACCTTC. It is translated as CASSSTTAHYGYTF. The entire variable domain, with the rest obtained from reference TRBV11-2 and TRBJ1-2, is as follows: EAGVAQSPRYKIIEKRQSVAFWCNPISGHATLYWYQQILGQGPKLLIQFQNNGVVDDSQLPKDRFSAERLKGVDSTLKIQPAKLEDSAVYLCASSSTTAHYGYTFGSGTRLTVV.

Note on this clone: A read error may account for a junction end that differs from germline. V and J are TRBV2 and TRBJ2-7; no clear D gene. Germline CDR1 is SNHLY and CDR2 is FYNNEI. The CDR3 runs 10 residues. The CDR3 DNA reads TGTGCCAGCAGTGAGCCAGGACGTGACTTC. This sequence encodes CASSEPGRDF.

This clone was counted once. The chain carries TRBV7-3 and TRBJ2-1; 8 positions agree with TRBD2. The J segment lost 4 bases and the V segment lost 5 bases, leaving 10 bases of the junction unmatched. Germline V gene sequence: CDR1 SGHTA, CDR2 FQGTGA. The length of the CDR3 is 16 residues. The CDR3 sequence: CASSRLPGLGYNEQFF. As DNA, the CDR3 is TGTGCCAGCAGCCGGCTACCGGGACTAGGTTACAATGAGCAGTTCTTC. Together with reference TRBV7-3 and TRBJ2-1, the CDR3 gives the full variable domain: GAGVSQTPSNKVTEKGKYVELRCDPISGHTALYWYRQSLGQGPEFLIYFQGTGAADDSGLPNDRFFAVRPEGSVSTLKIQRTERGDSAVYLCASSRLPGLGYNEQFFGPGTRLTVL.

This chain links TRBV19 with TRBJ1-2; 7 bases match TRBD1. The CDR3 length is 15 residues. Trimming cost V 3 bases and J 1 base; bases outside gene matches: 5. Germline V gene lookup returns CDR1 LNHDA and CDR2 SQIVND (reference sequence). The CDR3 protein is CASSIVTGSNYGYTF. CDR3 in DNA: TGTGCCAGTAGTATCGTGACAGGGAGTAACTATGGCTACACCTTC.

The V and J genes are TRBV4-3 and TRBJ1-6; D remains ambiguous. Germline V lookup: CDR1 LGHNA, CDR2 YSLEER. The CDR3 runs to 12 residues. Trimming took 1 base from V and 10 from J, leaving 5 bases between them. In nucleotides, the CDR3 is TGCGCCAGCAGCCAAGGTCGGTCACCCCTCCACTTT. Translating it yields CASSQGRSPLHF.

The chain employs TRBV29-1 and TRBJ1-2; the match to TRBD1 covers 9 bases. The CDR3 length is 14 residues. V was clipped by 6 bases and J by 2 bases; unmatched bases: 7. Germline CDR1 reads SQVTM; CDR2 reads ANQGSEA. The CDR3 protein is CSVRRGQGNYGYTF. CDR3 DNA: TGCAGCGTCCGTAGAGGACAGGGGAACTATGGCTACACCTTC.

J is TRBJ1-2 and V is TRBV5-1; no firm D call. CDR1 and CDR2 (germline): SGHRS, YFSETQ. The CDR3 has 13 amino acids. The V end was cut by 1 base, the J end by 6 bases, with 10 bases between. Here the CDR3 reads CASSLNAGDGYTF. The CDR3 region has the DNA TGCGCCAGCAGCTTGAACGCTGGGGATGGCTACACCTTC.

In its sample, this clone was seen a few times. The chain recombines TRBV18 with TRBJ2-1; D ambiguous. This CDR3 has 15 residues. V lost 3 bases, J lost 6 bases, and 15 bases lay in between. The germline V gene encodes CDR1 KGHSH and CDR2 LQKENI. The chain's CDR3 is CASSPYMELGNEQFF. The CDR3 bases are TGTGCCAGCTCACCGTACATGGAACTCGGCAATGAGCAGTTCTTC.

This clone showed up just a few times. CDR3 sequence (DNA): TGTGCCAGCAGCGGGGGGCCTAGCGGGAGGGCCCAGTACTTC. Encoded protein: CASSGGPSGRAQYF. The chain uses TRBV5-6 and TRBJ2-5, with 12 bases aligning to TRBD2. The CDR3 consists of 14 residues. CDR1 and CDR2 (germline): SGHDT, YYEEEE. With 4 bases clipped from V and 9 bases from J, the junction kept 7 bases outside the gene matches.

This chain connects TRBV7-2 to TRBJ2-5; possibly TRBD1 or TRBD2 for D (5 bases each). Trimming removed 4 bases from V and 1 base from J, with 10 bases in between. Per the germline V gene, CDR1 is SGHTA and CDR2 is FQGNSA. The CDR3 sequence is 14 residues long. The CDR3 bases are TGTGCCAGCAGCTGGGGACGGCTCCAAGAGACCCAGTACTTC. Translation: CASSWGRLQETQYF.

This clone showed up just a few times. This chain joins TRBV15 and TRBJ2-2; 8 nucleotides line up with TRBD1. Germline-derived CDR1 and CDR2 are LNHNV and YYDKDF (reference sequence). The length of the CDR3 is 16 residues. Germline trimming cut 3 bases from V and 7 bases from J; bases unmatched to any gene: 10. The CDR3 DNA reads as TGTGCCACCAGCAGGGAGCAGGGGGCGTTGAACGGGGAGCTGTTTTTT. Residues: CATSREQGALNGELFF.

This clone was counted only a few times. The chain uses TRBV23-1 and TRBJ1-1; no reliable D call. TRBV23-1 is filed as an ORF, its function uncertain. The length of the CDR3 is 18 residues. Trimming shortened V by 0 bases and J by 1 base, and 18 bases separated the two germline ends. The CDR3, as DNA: TGCGCCAGCAGTCAATCGGCAGAGAAGACTTTTTCGAACACTGAAGCTTTCTTT. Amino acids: CASSQSAEKTFSNTEAFF.

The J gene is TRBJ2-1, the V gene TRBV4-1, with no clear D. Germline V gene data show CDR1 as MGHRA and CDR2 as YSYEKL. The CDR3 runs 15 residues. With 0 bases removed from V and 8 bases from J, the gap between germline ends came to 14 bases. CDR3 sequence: CASSQDGFGRYEQFF. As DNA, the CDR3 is TGCGCCAGCAGCCAAGATGGGTTCGGTAGGTATGAGCAGTTCTTC.

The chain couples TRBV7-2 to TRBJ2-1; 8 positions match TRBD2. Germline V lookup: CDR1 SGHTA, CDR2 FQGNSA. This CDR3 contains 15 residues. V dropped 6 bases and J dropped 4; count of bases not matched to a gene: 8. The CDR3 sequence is CASSRTSGEYNEQFF. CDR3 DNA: TGTGCCAGCAGTCGCACTAGCGGAGAATACAATGAGCAGTTCTTC.

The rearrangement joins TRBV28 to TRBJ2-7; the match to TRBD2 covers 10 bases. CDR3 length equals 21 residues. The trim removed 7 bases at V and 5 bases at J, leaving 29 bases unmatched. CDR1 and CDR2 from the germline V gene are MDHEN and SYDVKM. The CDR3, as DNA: TGTGCCAGCACCCTTAGAAGGGGGCGAAGCGGGAGGGCTAGAAAAGTCGACGAGCAGTACTTC. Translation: CASTLRRGRSGRARKVDEQYF. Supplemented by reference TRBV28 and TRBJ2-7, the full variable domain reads DVKVTQSSRYLVKRTGEKVFLECVQDMDHENMFWYRQDPGLGLRLIYFSYDVKMKEKGDIPEGYSVSREKKERFSLILESASTNQTSMYLCASTLRRGRSGRARKVDEQYFGPGTRLTVT.

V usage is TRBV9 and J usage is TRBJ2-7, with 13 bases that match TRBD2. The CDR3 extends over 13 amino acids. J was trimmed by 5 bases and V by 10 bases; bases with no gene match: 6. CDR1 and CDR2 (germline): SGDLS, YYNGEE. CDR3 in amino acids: CAGGLAGSNEQYF. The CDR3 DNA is TGTGCCGGGGGACTAGCGGGATCCAACGAGCAGTACTTC.

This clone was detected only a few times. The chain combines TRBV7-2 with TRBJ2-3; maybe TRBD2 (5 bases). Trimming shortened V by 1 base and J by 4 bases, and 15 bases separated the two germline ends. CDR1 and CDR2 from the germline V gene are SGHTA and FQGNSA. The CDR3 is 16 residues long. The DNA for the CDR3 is TGTGCCAGCAGCTTAGGGACGGCCCGGGGAGCAGATACGCAGTATTTT. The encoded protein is CASSLGTARGADTQYF.